The 27 T cell receptor beta chains in this list originate from one sample, sequenced in a study of blood T cell repertoires in COVID-19 (dated by TCRdb to the early 2020s). The receptor library was made with the immunoSEQ multiplex PCR assay. Held by TCRdb, this immuneACCESS table contains in-frame sequences only and omits some clones. Under half of the omission traces to an unresolved V gene where checked; the cause of the rest is unknown. For this sample the table gives some 97,000 clones, of which 80% to 90% were detected only once. Together, the top ten hold roughly 3% of the sample. Sequenced sample: PBMCs or T cells enriched from blood (not recorded which). These receptors originate from a woman aged 45-65 years who had recovered from COVID-19.

The chain is built from TRBV28 and TRBJ1-1, with 8 positions matching TRBD1. The CDR3 is 14 residues long. The J segment lost 4 bases and the V segment lost 5 bases, leaving 6 bases of the junction unmatched. Germline CDR1 and CDR2: MDHEN and SYDVKM. CDR3: CASSPSGGFTEAFF. Written as DNA, the CDR3 is TGTGCCAGCAGTCCGTCAGGGGGCTTCACTGAAGCTTTCTTT.

The chain links TRBV12-3 or TRBV12-4 to TRBJ1-6, with D possibly matching TRBD1 (5 bases). Trimming shortened V by 6 bases and J by 10 bases, and 10 bases separated the two germline ends. This CDR3 is 12 amino acids long. CDR3 amino acids: CASSGGRSPLHF. CDR3 nucleotides: TGTGCCAGCAGCGGGGGTCGGTCACCCCTCCACTTT.

The gene calls are TRBV4-1 and TRBJ2-7; 10 positions match TRBD2. With 1 base clipped from V and 3 bases from J, the junction kept 9 bases outside the gene matches. In germline, CDR1 is MGHRA, CDR2 YSYEKL. The CDR3 is 17 amino acids. In DNA form, the CDR3 reads TGCGCCAGCAGCCAAGTATGGCGTCTAGCGGGAGACTACGAGCAGTACTTC. Protein sequence: CASSQVWRLAGDYEQYF.

This clone was detected only a few times. This rearrangement joins TRBV5-1 to TRBJ2-2; 9 bases are a match to TRBD2. The V segment lost 4 bases and the J segment 4 bases; nucleotides outside the gene matches: 8. From germline, CDR1 is SGHRS and CDR2 YFSETQ. This CDR3 comprises 16 residues. The CDR3 protein is CASSNSGRSGTGELFF. The CDR3 nucleotides are TGCGCCAGCAGCAATAGCGGGAGATCGGGCACCGGGGAGCTGTTTTTT.

This rearrangement joins TRBV5-6 to TRBJ2-5; D is unresolved. V lost 0 bases and J lost 1, with 4 bases in between. CDR1 and CDR2 (germline): SGHDT, YYEEEE. The CDR3 consists of 13 residues. In DNA, the CDR3 is TGTGCCAGCAGCTTGGGTCGCCAAGAGACCCAGTACTTC. It encodes CASSLGRQETQYF.

The chain employs TRBV19 and TRBJ1-5; D remains ambiguous. Trimming cost V 3 bases and J 3 bases, with 9 bases left between them. The CDR3 totals 14 residues. Germline CDR1 LNHDA, CDR2 SQIVND (reference sequence). The CDR3 loop is CASSISLYNQPQHF. CDR3 nucleotides: TGTGCCAGTAGTATTTCTTTGTACAATCAGCCCCAGCATTTT. Full variable domain (rest looked up from reference TRBV19 and TRBJ1-5): DGGITQSPKYLFRKEGQNVTLSCEQNLNHDAMYWYRQDPGQGLRLIYYSQIVNDFQKGDIAEGYSVSREKKESFPLTVTSAQKNPTAFYLCASSISLYNQPQHFGDGTRLSIL.

The chain links TRBV18 to TRBJ1-1; the match to TRBD1 covers 7 bases. V shed 6 bases, J shed 1 base, and the junction held 5 bases outside the gene matches. Germline CDR1 and CDR2: KGHSH and LQKENI. The CDR3 spans 14 residues. The DNA for the CDR3 is TGTGCCAGCTCCCGACAGGGTTCGAACACTGAAGCTTTCTTT. Translated: CASSRQGSNTEAFF. Filled out from reference TRBV18 and TRBJ1-1, the complete variable domain reads NAGVMQNPRHLVRRRGQEARLRCSPMKGHSHVYWYRQLPEEGLKFMVYLQKENIIDESGMPKERFSAEFPKEGPSILRIQQVVRGDSAAYFCASSRQGSNTEAFFGQGTRLTVV.

The chain has TRBV5-4 and TRBJ2-1, with D possibly TRBD2 on 6 matching bases. V lost 0 bases, J lost 7 bases, and 17 bases lay in between. Per germline, CDR1 SGHNT and CDR2 YYREEE (reference sequence). The length of the CDR3 is 16 residues. For the CDR3, the DNA is TGTGCCAGCAGCTTGGGATCTAGCGAGAGGGTTAATGAGCAGTTCTTC. This translates into CASSLGSSERVNEQFF.

This chain connects TRBV9 to TRBJ1-1; D not certain. Trimming stripped 0 bases from V and 4 bases from J, with 16 bases between. The germline gives CDR1 SGDLS, CDR2 YYNGEE. The CDR3 runs to 16 residues. The CDR3 spells CASSVGFGGVGTEAFF. The CDR3 region has the DNA TGTGCCAGCAGCGTAGGCTTCGGCGGGGTGGGCACTGAAGCTTTCTTT. Variable domain in full (rest from reference TRBV9 and TRBJ1-1): DSGVTQTPKHLITATGQRVTLRCSPRSGDLSVYWYQQSLDQGLQFLIQYYNGEERAKGNILERFSAQQFPDLHSELNLSSLELGDSALYFCASSVGFGGVGTEAFFGQGTRLTVV.

This rearrangement joins TRBV19 to TRBJ1-2, with 7 positions matching TRBD1. This CDR3 is built from 14 residues. Germline CDR1 LNHDA, CDR2 SQIVND (reference sequence). V gave up 6 bases and J gave up 4 bases; unmatched junction bases: 8. CDR3 region: CASSLTGYLYGYTF. The CDR3 DNA reads as TGTGCCAGTAGCCTGACAGGGTACCTCTATGGCTACACCTTC.

The V call is TRBV9, the J call TRBJ2-2; 12 bases align to TRBD2. Germline CDR1 SGDLS, CDR2 YYNGEE. The CDR3 runs to 18 residues. J lost 7 bases, V lost 0 bases, and 10 bases had no gene match. CDR3 bases: TGTGCCAGCAGCGTAGGCCCTAGCGGGAGGGCAGGGAGCGGGGAGCTGTTTTTT. The encoded protein is CASSVGPSGRAGSGELFF.

This clone was observed a handful of times. The chain is built from TRBV20-1 and TRBJ1-1, with a weak D call TRBD1 (6 bases). V was shortened by 3 bases and J by 1 base, with 9 bases between the two germline ends. This CDR3 is 13 amino acids long. Germline V gene sequence: CDR1 DFQATT, CDR2 SNEGSKA (reference sequence). The chain's CDR3 is CSASKGENTEAFF. The CDR3 DNA reads TGCAGTGCTAGTAAGGGGGAGAACACTGAAGCTTTCTTT.

The chain has TRBV6-5 and TRBJ2-7; 7 bases align to TRBD1. This CDR3 has 12 amino acids. Germline V gives CDR1 MNHEY, CDR2 SVGAGI. V shed 6 bases and J 5 bases; nucleotides not matched to a gene: 4. The CDR3 loop reads CASRGTAHEQYF. Here the CDR3 DNA reads TGTGCCAGCAGAGGGACAGCCCACGAGCAGTACTTC.

This clone was seen once. This chain joins TRBV5-1 and TRBJ2-1; 7 bases are a match to TRBD2. The CDR3 spans 16 residues. J was trimmed by 9 bases and V by 0 bases; bases with no gene match: 12. The germline gives CDR1 SGHRS, CDR2 YFSETQ. The CDR3 sequence: CASSLAASGSGFEQFF. CDR3 sequence (DNA): TGCGCCAGCAGCTTGGCTGCGTCGGGTAGCGGGTTTGAGCAGTTCTTC.

The chain carries TRBV6-5 and TRBJ1-3; 7 bases are shared with TRBD1. The CDR3 has 11 amino acids. The germline CDR1 and CDR2 sequences are MNHEY and SVGAGI. V was clipped by 6 bases and J by 7 bases; unmatched bases: 0. The CDR3 DNA is TGTGCCAGCAGCAGGGGGAACACCATATATTTT. Protein sequence: CASSRGNTIYF.

The chain employs TRBV19 and TRBJ2-3; 10 bases map to TRBD2. Germline V gene sequence: CDR1 LNHDA, CDR2 SQIVND (reference sequence). V was clipped by 6 bases and J by 0 bases; unmatched bases: 18. The CDR3 covers 20 residues. The CDR3 nucleotides are TGTGCCAGTAGGAATCGGCTATACCATAGCGGGGGGCTCAGCACAGATACGCAGTATTTT. Translation gives CASRNRLYHSGGLSTDTQYF.

This clone was recorded only once. The chain combines TRBV5-6 with TRBJ2-1; 8 bases align to TRBD2. The CDR3 is 12 amino acids. V gave up 2 bases and J gave up 10 bases; unmatched junction bases: 2. The germline CDR1 and CDR2 sequences are SGHDT and YYEEEE. The CDR3 nucleotides are TGTGCCAGCAGCTTAATAGCGGGGGAGCAGTTCTTC. Protein product: CASSLIAGEQFF.

The V gene is TRBV4-1, the J gene TRBJ1-1, with D unclear. CDR1 MGHRA and CDR2 YSYEKL come from the germline V gene. Between the trimmed V and J ends, which lost 4 bases and 6 bases, there was a span of 15 bases. The length of the CDR3 is 14 residues. CDR3 protein: CASSRSSEGAEAFF. Here the CDR3 DNA reads TGCGCCAGCAGCCGGTCGTCTGAGGGAGCTGAAGCTTTCTTT.

The genes are TRBV29-1 and TRBJ1-1; D gene uncertain. V lost 1 base and J 4 bases, leaving 10 bases between the germline ends. The germline V gene has CDR1 SQVTM and CDR2 ANQGSEA. This CDR3 has 13 residues. CDR3 nucleotides: TGCAGCGTTGAAGGGCCGAGAGGCACTGAAGCTTTCTTT. Translated: CSVEGPRGTEAFF.

To note about this clone: Additional DNA sequences in this sample encode the identical CDR3. The J gene is TRBJ1-2, the V gene TRBV30; the D is unclear. CDR1 GTSNPN and CDR2 SVGIG come from the germline V gene (reference sequence). The CDR3 is 11 amino acids. V lost 0 bases, J lost 7 bases, and 6 bases lay in between. CDR3 protein: CAWSVGSGYTF. The CDR3 nucleotides are TGTGCCTGGAGTGTAGGGAGTGGCTACACCTTC.

The chain combines TRBV10-3 with TRBJ1-6, with 10 bases aligning to TRBD1. Germline V CDR1 and CDR2: ENHRY, SYGVKD. The CDR3 is 15 amino acids. Losses at the gene ends were 3 bases for V and 9 bases for J; bases not matched to a gene: 5. CDR3 sequence: CAISEPGQGISPLHF. CDR3 in DNA: TGTGCCATCAGTGAACCGGGACAGGGGATTTCACCCCTCCACTTT.

This rearrangement joins TRBV27 to TRBJ2-7; 11 nucleotides line up with TRBD1. This CDR3 has 16 amino acids. Germline loops: CDR1 MNHEY, CDR2 SMNVEV (reference sequence). V dropped 6 bases and J dropped 3; count of bases not matched to a gene: 10. In DNA form, the CDR3 reads TGTGCCAGCAGGAACCCAGGGACAGGGGGTTTCTACGAGCAGTACTTC. It is translated as CASRNPGTGGFYEQYF.

V is TRBV6-1 and J is TRBJ2-7; 7 bases line up with TRBD1. Germline V gene lookup returns CDR1 MNHNS and CDR2 SASEGT. This CDR3 comprises 14 residues. V was clipped by 2 bases and J by 6 bases; unmatched bases: 7. The chain's CDR3 is CASSERGRSGEQYF. The CDR3 DNA follows: TGTGCCAGCAGTGAAAGGGGGCGTTCCGGCGAGCAGTACTTC.

The chain employs TRBV18 and TRBJ2-7; the match to TRBD1 covers 10 bases. Germline CDR1 KGHSH, CDR2 LQKENI. The CDR3 contains 16 residues. The J segment lost 0 bases and the V segment lost 4 bases, leaving 6 bases of the junction unmatched. CDR3 bases: TGTGCCAGCTCACTCACGGGACAGGGGTTCTCCTACGAGCAGTACTTC. This translates into CASSLTGQGFSYEQYF.

The chain carries TRBV7-3 and TRBJ2-2; 9 bases map to TRBD2. The CDR3 has 19 amino acids. Germline values: CDR1 SGHTA, CDR2 FQGTGA. V lost 1 base, J lost 4 bases, and 13 bases stayed unmatched. Here the CDR3 DNA reads TGTGCCAGCAGCTTAAGATCTGGCGGCGGGAGGGCCAGCACCGGGGAGCTGTTTTTT. Its translation is CASSLRSGGGRASTGELFF.

This clone was seen just once. V gene TRBV21-1 combines with J gene TRBJ1-6. TRBV21-1 is marked as a pseudogene. The CDR3 is 15 residues long. The chain's CDR3 is CASSSAGTYNSPLHF. CDR3 nucleotides: TGTGCCAGCAGCAGTGCCGGGACTTATAATTCACCCCTCCACTTT.

This chain connects TRBV30 to TRBJ2-3; the match to TRBD2 covers 10 bases. V was clipped by 4 bases and J by 6 bases; unmatched bases: 10. This CDR3 is built from 15 residues. Germline V gives CDR1 GTSNPN, CDR2 SVGIG (reference sequence). The CDR3 region is CAWNKLAGLGDTQYF. The CDR3 DNA reads TGTGCCTGGAATAAACTAGCGGGGTTGGGGGATACGCAGTATTTT.